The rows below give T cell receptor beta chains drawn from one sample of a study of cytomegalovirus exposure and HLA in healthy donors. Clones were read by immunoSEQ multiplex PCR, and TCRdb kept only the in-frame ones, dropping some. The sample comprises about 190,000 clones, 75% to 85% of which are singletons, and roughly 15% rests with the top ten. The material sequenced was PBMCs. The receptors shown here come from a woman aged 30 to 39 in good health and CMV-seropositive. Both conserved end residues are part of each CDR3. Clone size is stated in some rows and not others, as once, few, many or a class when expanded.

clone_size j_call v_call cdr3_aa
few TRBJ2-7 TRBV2 CASSEALRASGGLEQYF
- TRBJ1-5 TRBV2 CASRLQGGRNQPQHF
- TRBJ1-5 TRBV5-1 CASSLDYGSNQPQHF
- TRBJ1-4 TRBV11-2 CASSSPMAGKLFF
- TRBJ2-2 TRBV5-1 CASSQVLDTGELFF
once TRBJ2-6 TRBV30 CAWSGYTVKLSGANVLTF
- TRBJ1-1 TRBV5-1 CASSLGQDTEAFF
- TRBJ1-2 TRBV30 CAAFRGGLGYTF
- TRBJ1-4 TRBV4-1 CASSQDSTPGRGPNEKLFF
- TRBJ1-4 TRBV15 CATSRDLSGYNEKLFF
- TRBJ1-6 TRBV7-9 CASSSTESLSSPLHF
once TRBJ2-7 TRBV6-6 CARDGDCSYEQYF
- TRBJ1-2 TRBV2 CASSGGLEAPGYTF
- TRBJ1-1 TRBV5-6 CASSVATSNTEAFF
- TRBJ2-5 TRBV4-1 CASSQPGGETQYF
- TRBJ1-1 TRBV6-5 CASRQGSTEAFF
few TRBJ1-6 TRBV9 CASSVGGYNSPLHF
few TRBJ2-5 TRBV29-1 CSARSFGGTFETQYF
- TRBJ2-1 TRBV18 CASSPLQGDLDNEQFF
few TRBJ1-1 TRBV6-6 CASRGESSTGNTEAFF
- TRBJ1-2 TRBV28 CANRTGGYYGYTF
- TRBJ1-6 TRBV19 CASQGAGSPLHF
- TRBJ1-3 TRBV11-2 CASSLDPGHRAGNTIYF
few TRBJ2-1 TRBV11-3 CASSLGTSGVYNEQFF